Ten or more counts support the clone carrying this T cell receptor (beta chain). Its antigen is still unknown. This sample stems from a study of T-cell memory formation after mild COVID-19. Study-level information: Clustering of TCRs was largely donor specific. Whole-study findings and limits: There was a balanced CD4/CD8 profile in clones contracting day 15 to 85, and later expanders leaned CD4+. Contracting clones localized mainly to CM and EM when CD4+ and mainly to EMRA when CD8+.

Constant-segment primers served in 5'RACE that generated TCR alpha and TCR beta cDNA libraries bearing sample barcodes and UMIs. One entry per CDR3 protein, called by TCRdb with MiXCR from the 5' RACE reads. The table includes over 120,000 distinct CDR3 sequences, roughly 6.3% detected once. The CDR3 is 11 residues long. V lost 2 bases to trimming and J lost 11 bases, with 7 bases between them. In germline, CDR1 is MNHEY, CDR2 SVGAGI. V and J are TRBV6-5 and TRBJ2-1; perhaps D is TRBD1 or TRBD2 (5 bases each). Sequencing used PBMCs or a T cell subset sorted from them (not recorded which). The sequence was collected from an adult woman who had mild COVID-19 (a few samples of this study predate the infection). Cell type and time point are not known. The CDR3 here is CASSYGGKQFF. For the CDR3, the DNA is TGTGCCAGCAGTTACGGGGGAAAGCAGTTCTTC.